Following are 26 T cell receptor beta chains from one sample sequenced in a study of blood T cell repertoires in COVID-19. TCRdb keeps only in-frame clones here, not all; method: immunoSEQ multiplex PCR. Of approximately 250,000 clones listed, 80% to 90% are singletons. The specimen was peripheral blood. These receptors originate from a woman between 40 and 50 years old who had recovered from COVID-19.

V is TRBV21-1 and J is TRBJ1-2; TRBD1, the D gene given by the table, was not confirmed from the DNA. TRBV21-1 is a documented pseudogene. The CDR3 covers 13 residues. Here the CDR3 reads CASSKTQKYGYTF. In nucleotides, the CDR3 is TGTGCCAGCAGCAAAACCCAGAAATATGGCTACACCTTC.

The rearrangement links TRBV7-8 to TRBJ2-5; 9 bases line up with TRBD2. The length of the CDR3 is 15 residues. V lost 1 base and J lost 12; bases outside the gene matches: 12. Germline assignment: CDR1 SGHVS and CDR2 FQNEAQ. CDR3 protein: CASSLVRVAGAAKYF. The CDR3 DNA sequence: TGTGCCAGCAGCTTAGTTCGGGTAGCGGGGGCGGCCAAGTACTTC.

This clone was counted between two and nine times. Here the CDR3 DNA reads TGTGCCAGCCAAACAACAGGGAAACCTGAAGCTTTCTTT. It encodes CASQTTGKPEAFF. The chain links TRBV9 to TRBJ1-1, with D tentatively TRBD1 (6 bases). Germline V gene data show CDR1 as SGDLS and CDR2 as YYNGEE. This CDR3 region has 13 residues. Trimming removed 7 bases at V and 6 bases at J, with 16 bases between.

The rearrangement uses TRBV10-3 and TRBJ2-3; 7 nucleotides agree with TRBD2. The CDR3 has 14 residues. The J segment lost 4 bases and the V segment lost 8 bases, leaving 9 bases of the junction unmatched. Looked up from germline, CDR1 is ENHRY and CDR2 is SYGVKD. CDR3 region: CAIRQRDQSDTQYF. The CDR3 DNA follows: TGTGCCATCCGTCAGCGGGATCAGTCAGATACGCAGTATTTT.

The chain combines TRBV7-2 with TRBJ2-1; D is unresolved. CDR3 length: 15 residues. Germline CDR1 SGHTA, CDR2 FQGNSA. The germline V and J ends were trimmed by 2 bases and 4 bases, with 12 bases remaining between them. In DNA, the CDR3 is TGTGCCAGCAGCTTAATCGGTTACCCATACAATGAGCAGTTCTTC. It codes for CASSLIGYPYNEQFF. Full variable domain (missing parts from reference TRBV7-2 and TRBJ2-1): GAGVSQSPSNKVTEKGKDVELRCDPISGHTALYWYRQSLGQGLEFLIYFQGNSAPDKSGLPSDRFSAERTGGSVSTLTIQRTQQEDSAVYLCASSLIGYPYNEQFFGPGTRLTVL.

This chain joins TRBV15 and TRBJ2-4; the D gene is possibly TRBD2 (6 bases). The CDR3 loop spans 16 amino acids. With 0 bases removed from V and 8 bases from J, the gap between germline ends came to 17 bases. Germline values: CDR1 LNHNV, CDR2 YYDKDF (reference sequence). As DNA, the CDR3 is TGTGCCACCAGCAGAGATCCCGCTAGCGCCGGGTACATTCAGTACTTC. It yields the protein CATSRDPASAGYIQYF.

The genes are TRBV10-3 and TRBJ2-2; tentative D call: TRBD1 (6 bases). Germline V gene lookup returns CDR1 ENHRY and CDR2 SYGVKD. The CDR3 has 15 residues. Trimming pared 4 bases from V and 2 bases from J, leaving 11 bases between. The CDR3, as DNA: TGTGCCATCAGTGGCAGACAGGCTAACACCGGGGAGCTGTTTTTT. This translates into CAISGRQANTGELFF.

The rearrangement links TRBV3-1 (or the pseudogene TRBV3-2) to TRBJ1-5; D is undetermined. Germline CDR1 reads LGHDT; CDR2 reads YNNKEL (reference sequence). The V gene lost 0 bases and the J gene lost 12 bases, with 12 bases spanning the gap. There are 13 residues in the CDR3. The CDR3 coding sequence is TGTGCCAGCAGCCAAGATCCATTAACCTACCAGCATTTT. This encodes CASSQDPLTYQHF.

The chain recombines TRBV10-2 with TRBJ1-3; the D gene is possibly TRBD1 (6 bases). The CDR3 has 15 residues. Germline CDR1 WSHSY, CDR2 SAAADI. Trimming stripped 3 bases from V and 0 bases from J, with 9 bases between. The CDR3: CASSEQGFSGNTIYF. The CDR3 nucleotides are TGCGCCAGCAGTGAACAGGGTTTCTCTGGAAACACCATATATTTT.

CDR3 sequence: CAISERHRGTDTEAFF. The CDR3 bases are TGTGCCATCAGTGAGCGTCATCGAGGGACTGACACTGAAGCTTTCTTT. The chain links TRBV10-3 to TRBJ1-1; weak D call: TRBD1 (5 bases). The germline V and J ends were trimmed by 2 bases and 3 bases, with 16 bases remaining between them. The germline CDR1 and CDR2 sequences are ENHRY and SYGVKD. This CDR3 contains 16 residues.

The genes are TRBV2 and TRBJ1-5; 7 nucleotides match TRBD1. CDR3 length: 15 residues. The germline gives CDR1 SNHLY, CDR2 FYNNEI. V shed 2 bases and J 5 bases; nucleotides not matched to a gene: 6. The DNA of the CDR3 is TGTGCCAGCAGTGAACACCGGGACAGCTATCAGCCCCAGCATTTT. Translation: CASSEHRDSYQPQHF.

The rearrangement links TRBV27 to TRBJ2-1; D remains ambiguous. V was trimmed by 1 base and J by 7 bases, leaving 8 bases between them. CDR3 length equals 13 residues. CDR1 MNHEY and CDR2 SMNVEV come from the germline V gene (reference sequence). CDR3 sequence (DNA): TGTGCCAGCAGTTTATTGCAGGTTAATGAGCAGTTCTTC. It yields the protein CASSLLQVNEQFF.

This chain links TRBV7-6 with TRBJ2-7; perhaps TRBD2 as D (7 bases). This CDR3 region has 16 residues. CDR1 is SGHVS and CDR2 is FNYEAQ in the germline V gene. The germline V and J ends were trimmed by 5 bases and 5 bases, with 22 bases remaining between them. CDR3 region: CASSPVFRGAWNEQYF. CDR3 nucleotide sequence: TGTGCCAGCAGCCCAGTTTTTCGGGGGGCGTGGAACGAGCAGTACTTC.

The chain recombines TRBV20-1 with TRBJ1-5; no firm D call. V gave up 3 bases and J gave up 7 bases, with 13 bases separating them. The CDR3 consists of 13 residues. Germline lookup yields CDR1 DFQATT and CDR2 SNEGSKA (reference sequence). The CDR3 nucleotides are TGCAGTGCTAGTGGCGGAGCCAGCCAGCCCCAGCATTTT. The encoded protein is CSASGGASQPQHF.

A single count supports this clone. The chain is built from TRBV9 and TRBJ2-6, with TRBD2 matching 11 bases. The length of the CDR3 is 19 residues. V was clipped by 5 bases and J by 0 bases; unmatched bases: 10. Germline CDR1 SGDLS, CDR2 YYNGEE. Here the CDR3 reads CASSFPTGTSGSGANVLTF. In DNA, the CDR3 is TGTGCCAGCAGTTTCCCGACCGGGACTAGCGGCTCTGGGGCCAACGTCCTGACTTTC. Full variable domain (rest looked up from reference TRBV9 and TRBJ2-6): DSGVTQTPKHLITATGQRVTLRCSPRSGDLSVYWYQQSLDQGLQFLIQYYNGEERAKGNILERFSAQQFPDLHSELNLSSLELGDSALYFCASSFPTGTSGSGANVLTFGAGSRLTVL.

The chain is built from TRBV19 and TRBJ1-1, with TRBD1 matching over 7 bases. This CDR3 spans 13 amino acids. From germline, CDR1 is LNHDA and CDR2 SQIVND (reference sequence). Trimming took 7 bases from V and 1 from J; bases not matched to a gene: 3. This CDR3 is CASKRGRNTEAFF. CDR3 DNA sequence: TGTGCCAGTAAAAGGGGGCGGAACACTGAAGCTTTCTTT. The variable domain in full, with the rest retrieved from reference TRBV19 and TRBJ1-1, is DGGITQSPKYLFRKEGQNVTLSCEQNLNHDAMYWYRQDPGQGLRLIYYSQIVNDFQKGDIAEGYSVSREKKESFPLTVTSAQKNPTAFYLCASKRGRNTEAFFGQGTRLTVV.

The V and J genes are TRBV27 and TRBJ2-1, with a possible D match to TRBD1 (5 bases). CDR3 length: 15 residues. Between the trimmed V and J ends, which lost 6 bases and 0 bases, there was a span of 12 bases. Germline lookup yields CDR1 MNHEY and CDR2 SMNVEV (reference sequence). CDR3 coding DNA: TGTGCCAGCAGAATACACAGGACCTCCTACAATGAGCAGTTCTTC. It encodes CASRIHRTSYNEQFF.

CDR3: CASSKGRAYEQYF. Here the CDR3 DNA reads TGCGCCAGCAGCAAAGGCAGGGCCTACGAGCAGTACTTC. The rearrangement uses TRBV4-3 and TRBJ2-7; weak D call: TRBD1 (5 bases). The CDR3 covers 13 residues. The germline V gene encodes CDR1 LGHNA and CDR2 YSLEER. V lost 5 bases and J 2 bases, leaving 10 bases between the germline ends.

The CDR3 nucleotides read TGTGCCAGCAGCAAAGGTTGGGCAGGGCTTACCTCCTACGAGCAGTACTTC. Residues: CASSKGWAGLTSYEQYF. J is TRBJ2-7 and V is TRBV7-2; D is perhaps TRBD1 (5 bases). From germline, CDR1 is SGHTA and CDR2 FQGNSA. CDR3 length: 17 residues. Trimming left V 5 bases short and J 0 bases short, with 20 bases between.

This chain connects TRBV6-5 to TRBJ2-7; 7 bases line up with TRBD1. Germline V CDR1 and CDR2: MNHEY, SVGAGI. The junction had 7 bases not matched to a gene; V was cut back by 5 bases and J by 3 bases. The CDR3 runs 14 residues. The CDR3 coding sequence is TGTGCCAGCAGTCCATCGACAGGGCTCTACGAGCAGTACTTC. Its protein product is CASSPSTGLYEQYF.

This clone appeared once. This chain joins TRBV4-1 and TRBJ2-7, with no clear D. Germline V gene lookup returns CDR1 MGHRA and CDR2 YSYEKL. Between the trimmed V and J ends, which lost 0 bases and 2 bases, there was a span of 8 bases. The CDR3 runs to 14 residues. Here the CDR3 reads CASSQEDNAYEQYF. The CDR3, as DNA: TGCGCCAGCAGCCAAGAAGACAATGCCTACGAGCAGTACTTC.

This clone was seen a handful of times. The V and J genes are TRBV24-1 and TRBJ1-5; D remains unclear. V lost 5 bases and J 7 bases, leaving 8 bases between the germline ends. Germline V CDR1 and CDR2: KGHDR, SFDVKD. The CDR3 runs 12 residues. The CDR3 loop is CATSVGGQPQHF. The CDR3, as DNA: TGTGCCACCAGTGTGGGAGGGCAGCCCCAGCATTTT.

V usage is TRBV7-8 and J usage is TRBJ2-3; D not certain. V gave up 1 base and J gave up 3 bases, with 8 bases separating them. Looked up from germline, CDR1 is SGHVS and CDR2 is FQNEAQ. The CDR3 spans 14 residues. In DNA form, the CDR3 reads TGTGCCAGCAGCTTAGATCGGGTGACAGATACGCAGTATTTT. Its protein product is CASSLDRVTDTQYF.

This clone was detected only a few times. The chain links TRBV20-1 to TRBJ1-6, with TRBD1 as a possible D gene (6 bases). Germline V gene sequence: CDR1 DFQATT, CDR2 SNEGSKA (reference sequence). The V end lost 3 bases, the J end lost 10 bases, and 13 bases lay between the germline ends. This CDR3 region has 13 residues. CDR3 bases: TGCAGTGCTAGTTCAGGGGCCATATCACCCCTCCACTTT. Its translation: CSASSGAISPLHF.

This clone was seen once. The chain is built from TRBV3-1 (or the pseudogene TRBV3-2) and TRBJ2-3; possible D gene TRBD2, 6 bases. The V gene lost 4 bases and the J gene lost 1 base, with 12 bases spanning the gap. In germline, CDR1 is LGHDT, CDR2 YNNKEL (reference sequence). The CDR3 consists of 15 residues. The CDR3: CASSPRGSGTDTQYF. The DNA for the CDR3 is TGTGCCAGCAGCCCTCGGGGGTCCGGCACAGATACGCAGTATTTT.

This chain connects TRBV2 to TRBJ2-7, with D possibly matching TRBD2 (6 bases). Germline CDR1 reads SNHLY; CDR2 reads FYNNEI. The germline V and J ends were trimmed by 0 bases and 3 bases, with 9 bases remaining between them. The CDR3 length is 14 residues. The CDR3 is CASSEAGDFYEQYF. The CDR3 DNA follows: TGTGCCAGCAGTGAAGCAGGGGACTTCTACGAGCAGTACTTC.